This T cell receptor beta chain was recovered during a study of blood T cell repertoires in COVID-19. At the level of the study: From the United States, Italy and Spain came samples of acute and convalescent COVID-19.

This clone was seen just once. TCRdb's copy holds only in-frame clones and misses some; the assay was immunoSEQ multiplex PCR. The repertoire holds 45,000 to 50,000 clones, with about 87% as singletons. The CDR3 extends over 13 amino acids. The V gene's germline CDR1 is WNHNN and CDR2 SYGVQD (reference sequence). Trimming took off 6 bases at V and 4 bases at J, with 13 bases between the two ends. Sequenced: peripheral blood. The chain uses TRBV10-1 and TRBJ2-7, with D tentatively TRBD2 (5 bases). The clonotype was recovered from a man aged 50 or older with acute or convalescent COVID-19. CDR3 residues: CASREGSGYEQYF. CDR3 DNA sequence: TGCGCCAGCAGAGAAGGGAGTGGATACGAGCAGTACTTC.